Following are 11 T cell receptor beta chains from one sample sequenced in a study of T cell responses to AZD1222 COVID-19 vaccine. Sequenced by immunoSEQ multiplex PCR; TCRdb stores in-frame clones only, minus some. The sample lists 40,000 to 55,000 clones; about 92% were seen once. Sample: peripheral blood, taken 28 days after the second AZD1222 dose. The receptors originated from an adult who received the AZD1222 COVID-19 vaccine.

V gene TRBV6-2 or TRBV6-3 combines with J gene TRBJ2-2, with TRBD2 matching over 7 bases. The CDR3 runs to 16 residues. V gave up 0 bases and J gave up 5 bases; unmatched junction bases: 6. Per germline, CDR1 MNHEY and CDR2 SVGEGT. The CDR3 sequence is CASSYSAGVQTGELFF. The CDR3 DNA reads TGTGCCAGCAGTTACTCCGCGGGGGTCCAGACCGGGGAGCTGTTTTTT.

The chain has TRBV29-1 and TRBJ1-1, with D perhaps TRBD1 (5 bases). Trimming pared 5 bases from V and 4 bases from J, leaving 17 bases between. Germline loops: CDR1 SQVTM, CDR2 ANQGSEA. CDR3 length: 14 residues. The CDR3 loop reads CSVRGLNIGTEAFF. For the CDR3, the DNA is TGCAGCGTTAGGGGACTCAACATTGGCACTGAAGCTTTCTTT. The full variable domain, rest sourced from reference TRBV29-1 and TRBJ1-1, is SAVISQKPSRDICQRGTSLTIQCQVDSQVTMMFWYRQQPGQSLTLIATANQGSEATYESGFVIDKFPISRPNLTFSTLTVSNMSPEDSSIYLCSVRGLNIGTEAFFGQGTRLTVV.

This chain joins TRBV5-1 and TRBJ1-2; 9 bases fit TRBD1. Per germline, CDR1 SGHRS and CDR2 YFSETQ. Trimming cost V 0 bases and J 6 bases; bases outside gene matches: 0. The CDR3 has 13 residues. CDR3 sequence reads: CASSLGDRDGYTF. DNA for the CDR3: TGCGCCAGCAGCTTGGGGGACAGGGATGGCTACACCTTC.

The V and J genes are TRBV18 and TRBJ1-6, with 9 bases matching TRBD1. Germline-derived CDR1 and CDR2 are KGHSH and LQKENI. The CDR3 loop spans 14 amino acids. The V gene end was trimmed by 4 bases and the J gene end by 9 bases; junction bases not matched to a gene: 4. In DNA form, the CDR3 reads TGTGCCAGCTCACTGGGACAGGGTGTTTCACCCCTCCACTTT. Its translation: CASSLGQGVSPLHF.

This clone was seen only once. The V and J genes are TRBV5-6 and TRBJ1-1, with a weak D call TRBD1 (5 bases). The germline V and J ends were trimmed by 4 bases and 1 base, with 14 bases remaining between them. The CDR3 runs to 15 residues. Germline CDR1 reads SGHDT; CDR2 reads YYEEEE. The CDR3: CASSVDTRGNTEAFF. Here the CDR3 DNA reads TGTGCCAGCAGCGTGGACACCCGGGGGAACACTGAAGCTTTCTTT. The full variable domain, its missing parts supplied by reference TRBV5-6 and TRBJ1-1, is DAGVTQSPTHLIKTRGQQVTLRCSPKSGHDTVSWYQQALGQGPQFIFQYYEEEERQRGNFPDRFSGHQFPNYSSELNVNALLLGDSALYLCASSVDTRGNTEAFFGQGTRLTVV.

The V call is TRBV7-2, the J call TRBJ1-1; 8 nucleotides match TRBD1. Germline trimming cut 5 bases from V and 4 bases from J; bases unmatched to any gene: 3. CDR1 and CDR2 (germline): SGHTA, FQGNSA. The CDR3 is 13 residues long. CDR3 residues: CASSRDRGTEAFF. In DNA, the CDR3 is TGTGCCAGCAGCCGCGACAGGGGCACTGAAGCTTTCTTT.

The chain is built from TRBV29-1 and TRBJ1-1, with 8 bases that match TRBD1. Looked up from germline, CDR1 is SQVTM and CDR2 is ANQGSEA. The CDR3 extends over 13 amino acids. After removal of 4 bases from V and 6 bases from J, the junction contained 7 bases not matched to a gene. The CDR3 sequence: CSVVRTGIPEAFF. CDR3 DNA: TGCAGCGTTGTGCGGACAGGGATCCCTGAAGCTTTCTTT. The full variable domain, with the rest looked up from reference TRBV29-1 and TRBJ1-1, is SAVISQKPSRDICQRGTSLTIQCQVDSQVTMMFWYRQQPGQSLTLIATANQGSEATYESGFVIDKFPISRPNLTFSTLTVSNMSPEDSSIYLCSVVRTGIPEAFFGQGTRLTVV.

This clone was observed once. The chain carries TRBV6-6 and TRBJ1-1; D is ambiguous. The CDR3 is made up of 15 amino acids. Germline-derived CDR1 and CDR2 are MNHNY and SVGAGI (reference sequence). V lost 4 bases, J lost 0 bases, and 12 bases lay in between. The CDR3, as DNA: TGTGCCAGCAGTTCAACGGGAGGCATGAACACTGAAGCTTTCTTT. It codes for CASSSTGGMNTEAFF.

The chain combines TRBV30 with TRBJ1-5; D is unresolved. Looked up from germline, CDR1 is GTSNPN and CDR2 is SVGIG (reference sequence). The CDR3 extends over 11 amino acids. Trimming stripped 3 bases from V and 5 bases from J, with 5 bases between. The CDR3 reads CAWRVHQPQHF. DNA for the CDR3: TGTGCCTGGAGGGTCCATCAGCCCCAGCATTTT.

V and J are TRBV19 and TRBJ1-5; D not certain. Germline assignment: CDR1 LNHDA and CDR2 SQIVND (reference sequence). The CDR3 totals 14 residues. The V gene lost 3 bases and the J gene lost 0 bases, with 6 bases spanning the gap. CDR3 coding DNA: TGTGCCAGTAGTATCCCAGATAGCAATCAGCCCCAGCATTTT. It yields the protein CASSIPDSNQPQHF. Full variable domain (missing parts from reference TRBV19 and TRBJ1-5): DGGITQSPKYLFRKEGQNVTLSCEQNLNHDAMYWYRQDPGQGLRLIYYSQIVNDFQKGDIAEGYSVSREKKESFPLTVTSAQKNPTAFYLCASSIPDSNQPQHFGDGTRLSIL.

The V call is TRBV27, the J call TRBJ1-6; D gene ambiguous. The germline V gene encodes CDR1 MNHEY and CDR2 SMNVEV (reference sequence). The V gene lost 6 bases and the J gene lost 5 bases, with 8 bases spanning the gap. The CDR3 length is 13 residues. Written as DNA, the CDR3 is TGTGCCAGCAGGGAGGTTCATAATTCACCCCTCCACTTT. It is translated as CASREVHNSPLHF.